This is a list of T cell receptor beta chains from one sample in a study of regulatory T cells in long-lasting Graves disease. TCRdb reanalysed the multiplex PCR reads using MiXCR and keeps one entry per CDR3 protein. Of about 460,000 distinct CDR3 sequences listed, around 13% are singletons. The same sample was also used in a study of T cells in Graves' hyperthyroidism and ophthalmopathy.

Sequenced material: peripheral blood mononuclear cells (PBMCs), taken at new diagnosis, from a patient treated with antithyroid drugs. The receptors come from a woman in her forties or fifties with Graves disease. Both conserved end residues are part of each CDR3.

j_gene,v_gene,CDR3aa
TRBJ2-1,TRBV12-3/TRBV12-4,CASRQPGSLSHIEQFF
TRBJ2-7,TRBV28,CASATGYEQYF
TRBJ1-5,TRBV3-1,CASSQGNWGNQPQHF
TRBJ1-1,TRBV5-1,CASETGSGTEAFF
TRBJ2-1,TRBV5-1,CASSLVWGGYNEQFF
TRBJ2-1,TRBV3-1,CASSQELADYNEQFF
TRBJ2-7,TRBV4-1,CAGSQDEREQVYEQYF
TRBJ2-7,TRBV28,CASSSPQEYGYEQYF
TRBJ2-5,TRBV20-1,CSAGTSGSEAQETQYF
TRBJ1-2,TRBV7-8,CASSLRTGQGYTF
TRBJ2-7,TRBV6-5,CASSYTSPLQYF
TRBJ1-3,TRBV11-2,CASSQQTESGGNTIYF
TRBJ1-2,TRBV5-1,CASSFLVIESNYGYTF
TRBJ2-2,TRBV27,CASSWGDSGELFF
TRBJ1-1,TRBV11-2,CASSLGGRVTEAFF
TRBJ2-3,TRBV3-1,CASSQAMTGADTQYF
TRBJ2-7,TRBV27,CASRPDRGRVNEQYF
TRBJ2-5,TRBV20-1,CSARDQIETGGKEETQYF
TRBJ2-1,TRBV10-2,CASWTGLAGYNEQFF
TRBJ2-4,TRBV20-1,CSAVVPDKNIQYF
TRBJ2-1,TRBV4-1,CASSPYLAGNYNEQFF
TRBJ1-3,TRBV5-1,CASSTTDTGGSTIYF
TRBJ2-1,TRBV25-1,CASLKQQGRRNEQFF
TRBJ2-7,TRBV5-1,CASSHRGHYEQYF
TRBJ2-1,TRBV4-1,CASSQESGMSSYNEQFF
TRBJ2-7,TRBV6-2/TRBV6-3,CASSYSAVGYGYEQYF
.,TRBV2,CASSEERTSGGGTQYF
TRBJ2-1,TRBV7-9,CASSLAGRGEQFF
TRBJ2-2,TRBV3-1,CASSQDSRQYTGELFF
TRBJ1-5,TRBV6-1,CASSQFSDRGLQPQHF
TRBJ2-5,TRBV12-3/TRBV12-4,CASASSGDYQETQYF
TRBJ1-4,TRBV30,CVWSEGTNEKLFF
TRBJ2-3,TRBV12-3/TRBV12-4,CASWGLAGGDTQYF
TRBJ2-7,TRBV27,CASSLDRLGGEQYF
TRBJ2-1,TRBV2,CASSDGDAWSGSYNEQFF
TRBJ2-3,TRBV5-4,CASSAWQGVRDTQYF
TRBJ2-7,TRBV7-9,CASSLLAGGRAYEQYF
TRBJ1-5,TRBV13,CASSLGDGRNQPQHF
TRBJ2-1,TRBV18,CASSSAGGSLEQFF
TRBJ2-1,TRBV5-5,CASKGLADYNEQFF
TRBJ2-2,TRBV7-9,CASRPSIQGRSTGELFF
TRBJ2-3,TRBV11-2,CASSPFVLAVTDTQYF
TRBJ1-5,TRBV28,CASRLTGLNSNQPQHF
TRBJ2-3,TRBV3-1,CASSQDFLAPSTDTQYF
TRBJ2-5,TRBV28,CAKTPGQGHQETQYF
TRBJ2-2,TRBV5-1,CASSLAPSTSGELFF